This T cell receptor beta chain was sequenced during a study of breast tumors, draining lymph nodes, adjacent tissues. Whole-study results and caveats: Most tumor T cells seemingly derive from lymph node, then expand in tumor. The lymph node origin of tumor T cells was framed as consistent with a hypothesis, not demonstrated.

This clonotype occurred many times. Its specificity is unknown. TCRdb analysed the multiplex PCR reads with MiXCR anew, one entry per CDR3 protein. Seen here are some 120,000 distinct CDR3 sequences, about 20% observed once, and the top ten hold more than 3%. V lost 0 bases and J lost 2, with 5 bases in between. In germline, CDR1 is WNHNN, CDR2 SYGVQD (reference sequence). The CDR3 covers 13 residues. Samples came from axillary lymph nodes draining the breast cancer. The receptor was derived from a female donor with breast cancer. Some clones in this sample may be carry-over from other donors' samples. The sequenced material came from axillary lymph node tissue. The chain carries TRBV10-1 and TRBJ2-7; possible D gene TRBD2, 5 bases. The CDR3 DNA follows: TGCGCCAGCAGTGAGTCGGGAGCCTACGAGCAGTACTTC. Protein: CASSESGAYEQYF.